This TCR beta chain was identified in a study of chemoradiotherapy in HPV16-positive cancers. Findings and caveats of the study: HPV-responsive T-cell expansion during chemoradiotherapy was linked to improved recurrence-free survival in HPV16-positive patients.

With respect to this clone: Antigen unknown.

V shed 4 bases and J 2 bases; nucleotides not matched to a gene: 5. Germline CDR1 is SGDLS and CDR2 is YYNGEE. The CDR3 runs to 15 residues. Produced via immunoSEQ multiplex PCR; TCRdb's table is partial and in-frame only. The sample has some 480 clones, approximately 91% seen once. The gene calls are TRBV9 and TRBJ2-7, with 11 bases aligning to TRBD2. This TCR was sampled from a human donor with HPV-associated anogenital cancer. This material consisted of tumor tissue, taken from a patient who underwent chemoradiotherapy. The CDR3 loop is CASSPTSGETYEQYF. The CDR3 nucleotides read TGTGCCAGCAGCCCGACTAGCGGGGAAACCTACGAGCAGTACTTC.